This T cell receptor beta chain was sequenced for a study of shared clonotypes between healthy human individuals. The study, taken as a whole, reports: It was observed that 5% to 6% of naive CD4 clonotypes were shared across a few donors.

Germline loops: CDR1 SGHTA, CDR2 FQGNSA. The CDR3 has 15 residues. V lost 5 bases and J lost 3; bases outside the gene matches: 8. Worth noting for this clone: Its antigen is still unknown.

Measured with immunoSEQ multiplex PCR; TCRdb has only the in-frame clones, and not every one. The table shows hundreds of thousands of clones, with 60% to 80% occurring only once. The chain has TRBV7-2 and TRBJ1-1; TRBD1 aligns across 8 bases. The source of this sequence is a woman between 25 and 40 years old in good health. Sequencing was done on a sample of memory CD4+ T cells sorted from blood. As for subset: CD45RA-negative fraction. CDR3 sequence reads: CASSTHRGYHTEAFF. The CDR3 DNA sequence: TGTGCCAGCAGCACTCACAGGGGGTACCACACTGAAGCTTTCTTT.